These T cell receptor beta chains were read from a single sample in a study of control samples from healthy donors and cancer patients. Sequenced by immunoSEQ multiplex PCR; TCRdb stores in-frame clones only, minus some. The sample shows more than 140,000 clones, under 95% of them seen only once. The sample consisted of blood. These receptors were collected from a man aged 18 to 30 in good health. Each CDR3 is given with its conserved first and last residue. D genes are given only for firm matches. Clone size is given for some rows only: seen once, a few or many times, or a class if the clone is expanded.

-	TRBV3-1/TRBV3-2	TRBJ2-1	-	TGTGCCAGCAGCCGTCTTGGCAATGAGCAGTTCTTC	CASSRLGNEQFF
-	TRBV4-3	TRBJ1-6	TRBD1	TGCGCCAGCAGCCAAGATGTACAGGGGGCTTCACCCCTCCACTTT	CASSQDVQGASPLHF
-	TRBV3-1/TRBV3-2	TRBJ1-5	-	TGTGCCAGCAGCCAAGGGCGGCACAATCAGCCCCAGCATTTT	CASSQGRHNQPQHF
-	TRBV15	TRBJ2-3	-	TGTGCCACCAGCAGAGACCCCCTACAGGGACCGGGGGAGCAGTATTTT	CATSRDPLQGPGEQYF
-	TRBV7-9	TRBJ2-6	TRBD1	TGTGCCAGCAGCCCGACAGGGGGGGCCTCTGGGGCCAACGTCCTGACTTTC	CASSPTGGASGANVLTF
-	TRBV2	TRBJ1-4	TRBD1	TGTGCCAGCAGTGCGAACAGGGGGCGACCTTATTTT	CASSANRGRPYF
-	TRBV6-5	TRBJ2-3	-	TGTGCCAGCAGCGGAAGCACAGATACGCAGTATTTT	CASSGSTDTQYF
-	TRBV5-1	TRBJ2-7	TRBD1	TGCGCCAGCAGCTCTTCCGGGACAGGGGACGAGCAGTACTTC	CASSSSGTGDEQYF
-	TRBV30	TRBJ1-5	-	TGTGCCTGGAGTCCCGGGAGGGGGTATCAGCCCCAGCATTTT	CAWSPGRGYQPQHF
-	TRBV6-2/TRBV6-3	TRBJ1-5	-	TGTGCCAGCAGTTACCCTTGGACTCTAACGGACCCGGTTAGCAATCAGCCCCAGCATTTT	CASSYPWTLTDPVSNQPQHF
-	TRBV30	TRBJ1-2	-	TGTGCCTCCCATTTGAGTGCTCGAGACGGCTACACCTTC	CASHLSARDGYTF
-	TRBV11-3	TRBJ2-5	TRBD1	TGTGCCAGCAGCCCTCAGGGGGCGAAGACCCAGTACTTC	CASSPQGAKTQYF
-	TRBV2	TRBJ1-2	-	TGTGCCAGCAGTGAATTTGGTCCCCGGGACTATGGCTACACCTTC	CASSEFGPRDYGYTF
-	TRBV2	TRBJ1-2	-	TGTGCCAGCAGTGCTGGGTTCGGCTATGGCTACACCTTC	CASSAGFGYGYTF
-	TRBV18	TRBJ2-7	-	TGTGCCAGCTCACCACCGGGTTGGGGGCCAGATTACAACTCCTACGAGCAGTACTTC	CASSPPGWGPDYNSYEQYF
once	TRBV6-2/TRBV6-3	TRBJ2-3	-	TGTGCCAGCAGTTACTCGAGGCCCGGCGTAAGCACAGATACGCAGTATTTT	CASSYSRPGVSTDTQYF
-	TRBV20-1	TRBJ2-7	-	TGCCGATCCTTCTACGAGCAGTACTTC	CRSFYEQYF
-	TRBV6-5	TRBJ2-1	-	TGTGCCAGCAGTTACGCAGGCAGGGTTAGTGAGCAGTTCTTC	CASSYAGRVSEQFF
-	TRBV4-1	TRBJ1-5	-	TGCGCCAGCAGCCAAGAAGAGATGAGGGGAGATCAGCCCCAGCATTTT	CASSQEEMRGDQPQHF
-	TRBV10-1	TRBJ2-2	TRBD1	TGCGCCAGCAGTGCCTACGGGACAGGGGCCGGGGAGCTGTTTTTT	CASSAYGTGAGELFF
-	TRBV7-2	TRBJ2-5	TRBD2	TGTGCCAGCAGCTCTCCCCTGTGGACGGGGGGAAACGGGGGGACCCAGTACTTC	CASSSPLWTGGNGGTQYF
-	TRBV15	TRBJ2-5	TRBD2	TGTGCCACCAGCAGAGATAGCGGGACGGGGGGGCTCCAAGAGACCCAGTACTTC	CATSRDSGTGGLQETQYF
-	TRBV5-6	TRBJ2-2	TRBD2	TGTGCCAGCAGCCCGTGGTCGGGGGGAGCGAACACCGGGGAGCTGTTTTTT	CASSPWSGGANTGELFF
-	TRBV30	TRBJ2-3	TRBD2	TGTGCCTGGAGTGTTCTAGCGGGTAGCACAGATACGCAGTATTTT	CAWSVLAGSTDTQYF
-	TRBV30	TRBJ2-7	-	TGTGCCTGGAGGTTCTTGGGCTACGAGCAGTACTTC	CAWRFLGYEQYF
-	TRBV7-2	TRBJ2-7	TRBD2	TGTGCCAGCAGCTTAGCCCAATCCGGGGGGACCTACGAGCAGTACTTC	CASSLAQSGGTYEQYF
-	TRBV6-5	TRBJ1-1	TRBD1	TGTGCCAGCAGACTGGGACAGGGGAACACTGAAGCTTTCTTT	CASRLGQGNTEAFF
-	TRBV9	TRBJ2-5	TRBD1	TGTGCCAGCAGCGTAGGACAGGGAAGATGGGAGACCCAGTACTTC	CASSVGQGRWETQYF
-	TRBV10-1	TRBJ2-7	-	TGCGCCAGCAGTGAGAACACCATATACGAGCAGTACTTC	CASSENTIYEQYF
-	TRBV7-3	TRBJ2-1	-	TGTGCCAGCAGCCCAAAACAGGGTACCTCCTACAATGAGCAGTTCTTC	CASSPKQGTSYNEQFF
-	TRBV7-2	TRBJ1-2	-	TGTGCCAGCAGCTTAGCGCCTGGGTGGGATGGCTACACCTTC	CASSLAPGWDGYTF
-	TRBV6-5	TRBJ2-3	-	TGTGCCAGCAGTTACGGGGGAGCCAACACAGATACGCAGTATTTT	CASSYGGANTDTQYF
-	TRBV5-4	TRBJ2-7	-	TGTGCCAGCAGCTTGGCCGCAGGGGCGGAAAACCGTTACGAGCAGTACTTC	CASSLAAGAENRYEQYF
-	TRBV3-1/TRBV3-2	TRBJ1-1	-	TGTGCCAGCAGCCAAGATCCCCACTACACTGAAGCTTTCTTT	CASSQDPHYTEAFF
once	TRBV4-1	TRBJ2-7	-	TGCGCCAGCAGCCAAGGGTACAGTAGCCTGGAAGAGCAGTACTTC	CASSQGYSSLEEQYF
-	TRBV28	TRBJ2-7	-	TGTGCCAGCAGTCCCGACGGGGGCCGGTACGAGCAGTACTTC	CASSPDGGRYEQYF
once	TRBV6-4	TRBJ2-1	TRBD2	TGTGCCAGCAGTGAGACTAGCGGGGGGGCAGATGAGCAGTTCTTC	CASSETSGGADEQFF
-	TRBV30	TRBJ2-2	-	TGTGCCTGGAGTGCCGTCGAAGCGAACACCGGGGAGCTGTTTTTT	CAWSAVEANTGELFF
few	TRBV2	TRBJ2-5	TRBD1	TGTGCCAGCAGTGAAGCGAGGACAGGGGGCGCGATTGGGGCTGAGACCCAGTACTTC	CASSEARTGGAIGAETQYF
-	TRBV3-1/TRBV3-2	TRBJ2-5	TRBD2	TGTGCCAGCAGCCCCCAGAGAGAGTTAGCGGGGGGCGCAGAGACCCAGTACTTC	CASSPQRELAGGAETQYF
-	TRBV5-1	TRBJ2-5	TRBD2	TGCGCCAGCATATCGACACCTCTAGCGGGGGGGTACCAAGAGACCCAGTACTTC	CASISTPLAGGYQETQYF
-	TRBV6-1	TRBJ1-5	-	TGTGCCAGCAGTGAGGTGGGGGGGCGTAGCAATCAGCCCCAGCATTTT	CASSEVGGRSNQPQHF
-	TRBV19	TRBJ1-5	-	TGTGCCAGTAGGTTGGAGGGAAGCAATCAGCCCCAGCATTTT	CASRLEGSNQPQHF
-	TRBV5-6	TRBJ2-1	-	TGTGCCAGCAGCTTGGGGACTAACCCCTACAATGAGCAGTTCTTC	CASSLGTNPYNEQFF
-	TRBV6-1	TRBJ1-1	-	TGTGCCAGCAGTGGCCCTCCGACAGAGAGGAACACTGAAGCTTTCTTT	CASSGPPTERNTEAFF
-	TRBV7-9	TRBJ1-3	-	TGTGCCAGCAGCTGGGGGCCTGGAAACACCATATATTTT	CASSWGPGNTIYF
-	TRBV7-2	TRBJ2-3	-	TGTGCCAGCAGCTTAGGACTAGTTAGCACAGATACGCAGTATTTT	CASSLGLVSTDTQYF
-	TRBV11-2	TRBJ1-1	-	TGTGCCAGCAGCTTAGTGGCAGGGAAGAACACTGAAGCTTTCTTT	CASSLVAGKNTEAFF
once	TRBV5-4	TRBJ2-1	-	TGTGCCAGCCGACTCGGGGGGCCACGTATAAACAATGAGCAGTTCTTC	CASRLGGPRINNEQFF
-	TRBV3-1/TRBV3-2	TRBJ1-1	-	TGTGCCAGCAGCCAAGATAGCCGGAGGACTGAAGCTTTCTTT	CASSQDSRRTEAFF
-	TRBV7-2	TRBJ2-3	TRBD2	TGTGCCAGCAGCTTAGCGACGGGGACTAGCGGGGGATATACGCAGTATTTT	CASSLATGTSGGYTQYF
-	TRBV11-2	TRBJ2-7	-	TGTGCCAGCAGCCGTAACGTAGGGGGGGGCAAGGACGAGCAGTACTTC	CASSRNVGGGKDEQYF
-	TRBV7-2	TRBJ1-1	-	TGTGCCAGCAGCCCGACTACAGGGCTCACTGAAGCTTTCTTT	CASSPTTGLTEAFF
-	TRBV6-5	TRBJ1-6	TRBD1	TGTGCCAGCAGACAGGGGGCTGATTCACCCCTCCACTTT	CASRQGADSPLHF
-	TRBV29-1	TRBJ1-1	-	TGCAGCGTTGAAGTGATGGAAGCTTTCTTT	CSVEVMEAFF